This TCR beta chain appears in the sequencing data of a study of blood T cell repertoires in COVID-19. Study as a whole: Samples representing acute and convalescent COVID-19 were sourced from the United States, Italy and Spain.

Generated by immunoSEQ multiplex PCR, the TCRdb table keeps only in-frame clones and is missing some. This sample carries about 130,000 clones, approximately 86% of them seen once, and the ten largest clones take around 2.3%. Participants spanned ages about 18 to 89 years and resided in 24 US areas. This clonotype was obtained from a woman aged 45-60 years who had recovered from COVID-19. Sequences were obtained from PBMCs or T cells enriched from blood (not recorded which).

CDR3 sequence reads: CASSLTSHYGEQYF. The CDR3 nucleotides are TGTGCCAGCAGCTTGACGTCCCATTACGGCGAGCAGTACTTC. The chain couples TRBV5-6 to TRBJ2-7, with D uncertain. The V end was cut by 1 base, the J end by 6 bases, with 14 bases between. The CDR3 length is 14 residues. The germline V gene encodes CDR1 SGHDT and CDR2 YYEEEE.